This T cell receptor beta chain was identified in a study of shared clonotypes between healthy human individuals. Trimming took 4 bases from V and 6 from J; bases not matched to a gene: 6. Germline loops: CDR1 MNHEY, CDR2 SMNVEV (reference sequence). CDR3 length: 13 residues. TCRdb's table, derived via immunoSEQ multiplex PCR, lists solely in-frame clones and lacks some. The table shows about 2 million clones, with 85% to 95% occurring only once. CD8 cells classed as naive were CD45RO-negative and positively selected for CCR7, excluding terminally differentiated effector memory CD45RA+ cells. The rearrangement joins TRBV27 to TRBJ2-7; TRBD1 aligns across 7 bases. This sequence originates from a man aged 18-30 years in good health. Sequenced: naive CD8+ T cells sorted from blood. The CDR3 region is CASSWASGGEQYF. The CDR3 DNA reads TGTGCCAGCAGTTGGGCCTCAGGGGGCGAGCAGTACTTC.